One and the same sample provided the 27 T cell receptor beta chains below, sequenced in a study of blood T cell repertoires in COVID-19. Sequenced by immunoSEQ multiplex PCR; TCRdb stores in-frame clones only, minus some. There are about 160,000 clones in the sample; about four fifths occur only once, and about 4% lies in the top ten. The sample taken for sequencing was peripheral blood. Every receptor here comes from a woman aged 80 or older with acute or convalescent COVID-19.

The chain combines TRBV6-2 or TRBV6-3 with TRBJ1-5, with TRBD1 identical over 9 bases. This CDR3 is built from 17 residues. After removal of 0 bases from V and 1 base from J, the junction contained 4 bases not matched to a gene. CDR1 is MNHEY, CDR2 SVGEGT, per germline. The CDR3 nucleotides read TGTGCCAGCAGTTACTCGACAGGGGGGTTGAGCAATCAGCCCCAGCATTTT. It yields the protein CASSYSTGGLSNQPQHF.

The chain couples TRBV6-1 to TRBJ1-2; D not certain. The germline V gene has CDR1 MNHNS and CDR2 SASEGT. Trimming cost V 0 bases and J 3 bases, with 5 bases left between them. The CDR3 is 13 residues long. The CDR3 DNA sequence: TGTGCCAGCAGTGAAGCGCAGTACTATGGCTACACCTTC. Protein sequence: CASSEAQYYGYTF.

The V gene is TRBV7-2, the J gene TRBJ1-2; D unresolved. The CDR3 is 14 amino acids. Germline CDR1 is SGHTA and CDR2 is FQGNSA. V was trimmed by 4 bases and J by 0 bases, leaving 9 bases between them. CDR3 in amino acids: CASSSPNSNYGYTF. As DNA, the CDR3 is TGTGCCAGCAGCTCGCCCAACTCTAACTATGGCTACACCTTC.

This clone has only one observation. This chain connects TRBV5-1 to TRBJ2-7; TRBD1 matches 7 bases. Unmatched junction bases numbered 7, after V lost 4 bases and J lost 0 bases. Per germline, CDR1 SGHRS and CDR2 YFSETQ. This CDR3 comprises 15 residues. The CDR3 loop is CASSAGQASSYEQYF. As DNA, the CDR3 is TGCGCCAGCAGCGCCGGACAGGCAAGCTCCTACGAGCAGTACTTC.

The rearrangement joins TRBV12-5 to TRBJ1-2; 7 bases agree with TRBD1. V trimming: 0 bases; J trimming: 6 bases; junction bases outside the gene matches: 13. The CDR3 covers 17 residues. CDR1 LGHNT and CDR2 FRNRAP come from the germline V gene. CDR3 sequence reads: CASGLVLIGTVVDGYTF. The CDR3 nucleotides are TGTGCTAGTGGTTTGGTACTAATCGGGACAGTAGTTGATGGCTACACCTTC.

Only a few counts were recorded for this clone. CDR3 loop: CASSQEGGLREKLFF. CDR3 nucleotide sequence: TGCGCCAGCAGCCAGGAGGGGGGGCTTAGGGAAAAACTGTTTTTT. The chain recombines TRBV5-1 with TRBJ1-4, with D perhaps TRBD1 (6 bases). V lost 4 bases and J lost 8, with 18 bases in between. Germline loops: CDR1 SGHRS, CDR2 YFSETQ. This CDR3 has 15 amino acids.

The J gene is TRBJ2-7, the V gene TRBV6-2 or TRBV6-3, with 9 bases that match TRBD1. This CDR3 has 15 amino acids. V gave up 5 bases and J gave up 5 bases; unmatched junction bases: 10. CDR1 and CDR2 (germline): MNHEY, SVGEGT. This chain's CDR3 is CASSRTGAANNEQYF. CDR3 nucleotides: TGTGCCAGCAGTCGGACAGGGGCGGCGAATAACGAGCAGTACTTC.

The chain carries TRBV5-1 and TRBJ1-2; 9 nucleotides agree with TRBD1. Germline V gene data show CDR1 as SGHRS and CDR2 as YFSETQ. The CDR3 loop spans 14 amino acids. The trim removed 5 bases at V and 3 bases at J, leaving 5 bases unmatched. The chain's CDR3 is CASRRGQGDYGYTF. For the CDR3, the DNA is TGCGCCAGCAGACGGGGACAGGGCGACTATGGCTACACCTTC.

This clone was detected only once. The chain carries TRBV5-6 and TRBJ2-1, with 10 bases fitting TRBD2. The CDR3 runs to 15 residues. J lost 12 bases, V lost 4 bases, and 13 bases had no gene match. Per the germline V gene, CDR1 is SGHDT and CDR2 is YYEEEE. CDR3 in DNA: TGTGCCAGCAGCCGTACTAGCGGGACCGGCGGGGGGCAGTTCTTC. It specifies CASSRTSGTGGGQFF.

The chain employs TRBV19 and TRBJ2-6, with D uncertain. Trimming left V 6 bases short and J 0 bases short, with 9 bases between. The CDR3 consists of 15 residues. The germline CDR1 and CDR2 sequences are LNHDA and SQIVND (reference sequence). As DNA, the CDR3 is TGTGCCAGTAGCCACACAGTCTCTGGGGCCAACGTCCTGACTTTC. Translation gives CASSHTVSGANVLTF.

The chain employs TRBV27 and TRBJ2-4, with D tentatively TRBD2 (6 bases). The ends were cut back, 5 bases at V and 7 bases at J, with 21 bases in the middle. In germline, CDR1 is MNHEY, CDR2 SMNVEV (reference sequence). This CDR3 comprises 16 residues. The CDR3 sequence is CASSLRTIPPGNIQYF. The CDR3 DNA follows: TGTGCCAGCAGTCTCCGGACTATTCCTCCGGGGAACATTCAGTACTTC.

This clone was found a few times. CDR3 nucleotides: TGTGCCAGCTCACCCCCGGGACAGCCCTACGAGCAGTACTTC. Amino acids: CASSPPGQPYEQYF. The chain joins TRBV18 to TRBJ2-7; 7 positions match TRBD1. The CDR3 sequence is 14 residues long. J was trimmed by 2 bases and V by 3 bases; bases with no gene match: 4. Germline V gene lookup returns CDR1 KGHSH and CDR2 LQKENI.

This chain connects TRBV30 to TRBJ1-4, with D tentatively TRBD1 (5 bases). CDR3 size: 14 residues. CDR1 and CDR2 (germline): GTSNPN, SVGIG (reference sequence). Trimming removed 7 bases at V and 1 base at J, with 13 bases between. The chain's CDR3 is CAFQGVKTNEKLFF. Here the CDR3 DNA reads TGTGCCTTTCAAGGGGTTAAAACTAATGAAAAACTGTTTTTT.

The rearrangement links TRBV5-1 to TRBJ2-5; 11 nucleotides line up with TRBD2. The junction had 6 bases not matched to a gene; V was cut back by 3 bases and J by 5 bases. The CDR3 sequence is 15 residues long. CDR1 is SGHRS, CDR2 YFSETQ, per germline. The CDR3 loop is CASSSRLAGLETQYF. The CDR3 DNA is TGCGCCAGCAGCTCCAGACTAGCGGGACTGGAGACCCAGTACTTC.

The V call is TRBV11-1, the J call TRBJ2-7; 9 positions match TRBD1. CDR3 size: 15 residues. V was clipped by 4 bases and J by 3 bases; unmatched bases: 7. Germline CDR1 and CDR2: SGHAT and FQDESV (reference sequence). CDR3 in DNA: TGTGCCAGCAGCTCCCCCGGGACAGGGTTCTACGAGCAGTACTTC. Its protein product is CASSSPGTGFYEQYF.

The chain joins TRBV18 to TRBJ2-3, with D unresolved. The germline V gene encodes CDR1 KGHSH and CDR2 LQKENI. V was shortened by 0 bases and J by 3 bases, with 7 bases between the two germline ends. The CDR3 spans 14 residues. CDR3 region: CASSPPAQTDTQYF. DNA of the CDR3: TGTGCCAGCTCACCACCCGCGCAAACAGATACGCAGTATTTT. Filled out from reference TRBV18 and TRBJ2-3, the complete variable domain reads NAGVMQNPRHLVRRRGQEARLRCSPMKGHSHVYWYRQLPEEGLKFMVYLQKENIIDESGMPKERFSAEFPKEGPSILRIQQVVRGDSAAYFCASSPPAQTDTQYFGPGTRLTVL.

This chain joins TRBV24-1 and TRBJ2-2; 8 bases align to TRBD2. The V gene end was trimmed by 8 bases and the J gene end by 0 bases; junction bases not matched to a gene: 4. Germline loops: CDR1 KGHDR, CDR2 SFDVKD. The CDR3 is 15 residues long. As DNA, the CDR3 is TGTGCCACCATGAGCGGGGGAGCGAACACCGGGGAGCTGTTTTTT. This sequence encodes CATMSGGANTGELFF.

This clone is a singleton in its sample. The chain recombines TRBV9 with TRBJ1-1; D remains unclear. Germline V gene data show CDR1 as SGDLS and CDR2 as YYNGEE. V was clipped by 0 bases and J by 4 bases, with 13 bases between them. CDR3 length: 15 residues. CDR3 sequence: CASSVDEGIGTEAFF. The CDR3 DNA follows: TGTGCCAGCAGCGTAGATGAGGGTATAGGCACTGAAGCTTTCTTT.

J is TRBJ2-1 and V is TRBV30, with D tentatively TRBD2 (6 bases). Germline CDR1 is GTSNPN and CDR2 is SVGIG (reference sequence). This CDR3 has 13 amino acids. Trimming shortened V by 5 bases and J by 4 bases, and 12 bases separated the two germline ends. The CDR3 region is CAWRGIGYNEQFF. The CDR3 nucleotides read TGTGCCTGGCGGGGGATTGGGTACAATGAGCAGTTCTTC.

The chain recombines TRBV11-2 with TRBJ1-6; the match to TRBD1 covers 8 bases. There are 15 residues in the CDR3. CDR1 is SGHAT and CDR2 is FQNNGV in the germline V gene. J gave up 13 bases and V 1 base, and 9 bases lay outside the gene matches. CDR3 sequence reads: CASSLVKDRVVPLHF. In nucleotides, the CDR3 is TGTGCCAGCAGCTTAGTGAAGGACAGGGTGGTTCCCCTCCACTTT. Supplemented by reference TRBV11-2 and TRBJ1-6, the full variable domain reads EAGVAQSPRYKIIEKRQSVAFWCNPISGHATLYWYQQILGQGPKLLIQFQNNGVVDDSQLPKDRFSAERLKGVDSTLKIQPAKLEDSAVYLCASSLVKDRVVPLHFGNGTRLTVT.

V and J are TRBV6-5 and TRBJ2-6; maybe TRBD2 (6 bases). The CDR3 totals 14 residues. CDR1 and CDR2 from the germline V gene are MNHEY and SVGAGI. V shed 6 bases and J shed 4 bases, with 10 bases lying between them. Written as DNA, the CDR3 is TGTGCCAGCAGAGGGACTTCCGGGGCCAACGTCCTGACTTTC. This encodes CASRGTSGANVLTF.

The chain joins TRBV4-1 to TRBJ1-1, with D possibly matching TRBD1 (6 bases). Germline lookup yields CDR1 MGHRA and CDR2 YSYEKL. The CDR3 length is 15 residues. The V end was cut by 0 bases, the J end by 3 bases, with 11 bases between. The CDR3 region has the DNA TGCGCCAGCAGCCAAGATAACAGGGTCGACACTGAAGCTTTCTTT. Translating gives CASSQDNRVDTEAFF.

The rearrangement uses TRBV9 and TRBJ2-3, with 7 nucleotides matching TRBD1. This CDR3 has 14 amino acids. The V segment lost 2 bases and the J segment 4 bases; nucleotides outside the gene matches: 4. Per germline, CDR1 SGDLS and CDR2 YYNGEE. CDR3 sequence: CASSVTGNADTQYF. The CDR3 region has the DNA TGTGCCAGCAGCGTGACAGGGAATGCAGATACGCAGTATTTT.

This clone was picked up a small number of times. The chain links TRBV14 to TRBJ2-5; possible D gene TRBD2, 5 bases. The CDR3 runs to 15 residues. The V end lost 2 bases, the J end lost 4 bases, and 14 bases lay between the germline ends. Germline V CDR1 and CDR2: SGHDN, FVKESK. In DNA, the CDR3 is TGTGCCAGCAGCCAAAGACCGGGCGGGCGAGAGACCCAGTACTTC. It encodes CASSQRPGGRETQYF.

The chain combines TRBV2 with TRBJ1-1, with 8 bases fitting TRBD1. V lost 7 bases, J lost 5 bases, and 6 bases stayed unmatched. CDR1 is SNHLY, CDR2 FYNNEI, per germline. This CDR3 is built from 13 residues. The CDR3: CASKTGESTEAFF. CDR3 DNA: TGTGCCAGCAAGACAGGGGAGAGTACTGAAGCTTTCTTT.

This rearrangement joins TRBV7-9 to TRBJ2-7; 10 bases agree with TRBD1. The CDR3 has 16 residues. Unmatched junction bases numbered 14, after V lost 5 bases and J lost 7 bases. Germline V lookup: CDR1 SEHNR, CDR2 FQNEAQ (reference sequence). CDR3: CASSNLLGQGESEQYF. The CDR3 nucleotides are TGTGCCAGCAGCAACCTCCTCGGACAGGGGGAGAGTGAGCAGTACTTC.

This clone has more than one count but fewer than ten. The chain combines TRBV27 with TRBJ1-2; 7 nucleotides match TRBD1. The CDR3 covers 14 residues. CDR1 MNHEY and CDR2 SMNVEV come from the germline V gene (reference sequence). The V gene end was trimmed by 4 bases and the J gene end by 4 bases; junction bases not matched to a gene: 6. The CDR3 spells CASSSDRTGYGYTF. The DNA for the CDR3 is TGTGCCAGCAGTTCAGACAGGACAGGCTATGGCTACACCTTC.